This TCR beta chain was identified in a study of cytomegalovirus exposure and HLA in healthy donors. Notes on the study in general: Through in vitro validation, three CMV-associated chains were shown to be specific for CMV antigens.

V was shortened by 4 bases and J by 9 bases, with 17 bases between the two germline ends. This CDR3 comprises 15 residues. CDR1 is SGDLS and CDR2 is YYNGEE in the germline V gene. The count of this clone is one. Antigen: not known. PCR employed 60 Vbeta and 13 Jbeta primers. Produced via immunoSEQ multiplex PCR; TCRdb's table is partial and in-frame only. This table holds about 130,000 clones, 80% to 90% found once. Sequences were obtained from PBMCs. The receptor's source is a woman aged 25 to 39 in good health and CMV-seronegative. V is TRBV9 and J is TRBJ1-6; possibly TRBD1 for D (5 bases). CDR3 sequence reads: CASSPDGGMGSPLHF. CDR3 in DNA: TGTGCCAGCAGCCCCGACGGGGGTATGGGTTCACCCCTCCACTTT.